The rows below give T cell receptor beta chains drawn from one sample of a study of T-cell reconstitution after alpha-beta-depleted transplantation in children. TCRdb called the PCR reads again in MiXCR, with one record for every CDR3 protein. Among about 610,000 distinct CDR3 sequences listed, about 11% were seen once. The sequencing here drew on PBMCs from the stem cell graft donor, taken from the stem cell graft. These receptors originate from a human donor who donated a stem cell graft to a child with acute myeloid leukemia. CDR3s include the opening cysteine and the closing phenylalanine or tryptophan. The D gene is left open where the match is weak. Clone size, where shown, is once, few, many, or a class for clones that have expanded.

v_gene,j_gene,abundance,d_gene,CDR3nt,CDR3aa
TRBV20-1,TRBJ2-2,few,.,TGCAGTGCGGCACGGTGGACCGGGGAGCTGTTTTTT,CSAARWTGELFF
TRBV11-2,TRBJ2-5,many,.,TGTGCCAGCAGCTTTGGACAGCAAGAGACCCAGTACTTC,CASSFGQQETQYF
TRBV27,TRBJ2-3,.,TRBD2,TGTGCCAGCAATCTAGGGGGGTCAATAGCGGGAGTTCCCCCTCCCACAGATACGCAGTATTTT,CASNLGGSIAGVPPPTDTQYF
TRBV27,TRBJ2-2,many,.,TGTGCCAGCAGTTTTGGGCACGGGGAGCTGTTTTTT,CASSFGHGELFF
TRBV30,TRBJ2-7,.,.,TGTGCCTGGATAGGGGCAGGGGCCCCGTGGTCACCCTCCTACGAGCAGTACTTC,CAWIGAGAPWSPSYEQYF
TRBV7-2,TRBJ1-1,few,TRBD1,TGTGCCAGCAGCCCCAGTCGGGCAGGGGGTAGGAACACTGAAGCTTTCTTT,CASSPSRAGGRNTEAFF
TRBV6-1,TRBJ1-2,few,.,TGTGCCAGCAGTGTAGGCTTCCGCCAGGAGGACGGCTACACCTTC,CASSVGFRQEDGYTF
TRBV6-4,TRBJ2-1,.,TRBD2,TGTGCCAGCCGAAAGCGGACGGGGGGGGGACCGTCCTACAATGAGCAGTTCTTC,CASRKRTGGGPSYNEQFF
TRBV28,TRBJ1-2,.,.,TGTGCCAGCAGACCGGAATATGGCTACACCTTC,CASRPEYGYTF
TRBV6-5,TRBJ2-1,few,TRBD2,TGTGCCAGCAGTTCACCTAGCGGGAGGGATTACAATGAGCAGTTCTTC,CASSSPSGRDYNEQFF
TRBV2,TRBJ2-1,few,TRBD1,TGTGCCAGCAGTGCGACAGGGCAGAGCAATGAGCAGTTCTTC,CASSATGQSNEQFF
TRBV20-1,TRBJ2-1,many,.,TGCAGTGCCCATACTAGTTTTGGCGAGCAGTTCTTC,CSAHTSFGEQFF
TRBV6-4,TRBJ2-2,many,.,TGTGCCAGCAGTGACTCGAGCTACGGGGTGAACACCGGGGAGCTGTTTTTT,CASSDSSYGVNTGELFF
TRBV20-1,TRBJ2-5,few,.,TGCAGTGCTAGTTCTACTATTCAGTACCAAGAGACCCAGTACTTC,CSASSTIQYQETQYF
TRBV6-2/TRBV6-3,TRBJ1-1,few,TRBD1,TGTGCCAGCAGTTACCCGACAGGGAATGAAGCTTTCTTT,CASSYPTGNEAFF